This TCR beta chain was identified during a study of low-dose radiotherapy and immunotherapy resistance in tumors. Across the study: Every two weeks, cyclophosphamide 200 mg/m2 was infused one day before radiation plus immunotherapy.

Noted time point: before trial treatment. Patients qualified if they had advanced solid tumors that lacked tumor-infiltrating lymphocytes. First-strand cDNA used TRAV- and TRBV-specific primers, covering alpha and beta chains. TCR amplification used around 20 PCR cycles, a constant-region primer and a V-primer adapter. It was by in vitro transcription that isolated mRNA was amplified. TCRdb re-called the reads with MiXCR, one entry per CDR3 protein. This table holds 75,000 to 95,000 distinct CDR3 sequences, approximately 20% found once. CDR3 size: 16 residues. The V and J ends lost 3 bases and 1 base, in that order; junction bases with no gene match: 5. Per germline, CDR1 SGHRS and CDR2 YFSETQ.

The genes are TRBV5-1 and TRBJ2-2, with TRBD2 matching over 8 bases. The receptor comes from a male donor with prostate cancer. Specimen: PBMCs, collected before treatment. The CDR3 spells CASSWRTSRNTGELFF. The CDR3 nucleotides are TGCGCCAGCAGCTGGCGGACTAGCCGGAACACCGGGGAGCTGTTTTTT.